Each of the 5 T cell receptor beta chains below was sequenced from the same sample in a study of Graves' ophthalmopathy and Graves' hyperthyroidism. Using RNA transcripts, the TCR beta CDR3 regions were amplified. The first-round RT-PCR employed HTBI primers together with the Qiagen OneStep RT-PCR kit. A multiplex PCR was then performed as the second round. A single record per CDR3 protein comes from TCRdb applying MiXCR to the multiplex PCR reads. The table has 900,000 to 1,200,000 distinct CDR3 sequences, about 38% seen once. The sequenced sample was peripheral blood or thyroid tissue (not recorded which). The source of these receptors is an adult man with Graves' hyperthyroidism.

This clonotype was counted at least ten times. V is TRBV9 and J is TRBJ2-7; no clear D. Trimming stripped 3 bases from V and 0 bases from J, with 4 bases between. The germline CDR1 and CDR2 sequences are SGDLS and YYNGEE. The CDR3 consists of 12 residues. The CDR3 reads CASSGNSYEQYF. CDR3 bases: TGTGCCAGCAGCGGCAACTCCTACGAGCAGTACTTC.

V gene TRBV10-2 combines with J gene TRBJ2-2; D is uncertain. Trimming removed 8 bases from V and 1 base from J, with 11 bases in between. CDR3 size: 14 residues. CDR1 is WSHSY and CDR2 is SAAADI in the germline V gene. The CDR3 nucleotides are TGCGCCAGCCGGCCTTTAGGGAACACCGGGGAGCTGTTTTTT. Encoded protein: CASRPLGNTGELFF.

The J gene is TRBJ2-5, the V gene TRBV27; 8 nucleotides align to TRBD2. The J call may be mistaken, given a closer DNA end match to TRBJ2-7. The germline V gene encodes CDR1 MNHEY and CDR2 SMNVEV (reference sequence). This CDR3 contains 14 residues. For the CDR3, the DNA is TGTGCGACGAAAGGTGGGGGACTAGCCTACGAGCAGTACTTC. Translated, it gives CATKGGGLAYEQYF.

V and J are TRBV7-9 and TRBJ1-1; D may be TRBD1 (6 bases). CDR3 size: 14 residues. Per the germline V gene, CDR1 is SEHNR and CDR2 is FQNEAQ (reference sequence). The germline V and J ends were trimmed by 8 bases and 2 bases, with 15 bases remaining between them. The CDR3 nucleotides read TGTGCCAGCCACTCCGGGGGCCTAAACACTGAAGCTTTCTTT. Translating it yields CASHSGGLNTEAFF.

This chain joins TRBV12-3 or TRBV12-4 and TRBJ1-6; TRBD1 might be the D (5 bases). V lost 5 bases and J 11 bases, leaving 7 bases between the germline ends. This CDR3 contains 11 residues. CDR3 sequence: CASSPGPPLHF. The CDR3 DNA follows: TGTGCCAGCAGTCCAGGGCCACCCCTCCACTTT.